The 6 T cell receptor beta chains presented below share a single source sample, sequenced in a study of PD-L1 blockade in urothelial cancer. Time point here: pretreatment peripheral blood. Here immunoSEQ multiplex PCR was the method, and the copy in TCRdb shows in-frame clones only, minus some. The repertoire holds roughly 54,000 clones, with approximately 90% as singletons. The sequenced sample was PBMCs, obtained around atezolizumab (anti-PD-L1) treatment. The origin of the receptors is a woman aged 60-70 years with urothelial cancer.

The chain has TRBV11-2 and TRBJ2-7; 8 nucleotides align to TRBD2. The CDR3 contains 15 residues. J was trimmed by 0 bases and V by 1 base; bases with no gene match: 2. CDR1 is SGHAT and CDR2 is FQNNGV in the germline V gene. This CDR3 is CASSLGSGGSYEQYF. The CDR3 DNA reads TGTGCCAGCAGCTTAGGGAGCGGGGGCTCCTACGAGCAGTACTTC.

This chain connects TRBV25-1 to TRBJ1-2, with a tentative D call TRBD1 (6 bases). Per the germline V gene, CDR1 is MGHDK and CDR2 is SYGVNS. V was pared by 4 bases and J by 8 bases, with 11 bases between. This CDR3 is built from 12 residues. The CDR3 DNA is TGTGCCAGCAGTGGGGGGCCAGGAGGCTACACCTTC. Translating gives CASSGGPGGYTF.

This rearrangement joins TRBV7-9 to TRBJ1-1, with 9 bases identical to TRBD1. Germline trimming cut 5 bases from V and 8 bases from J; bases unmatched to any gene: 6. This CDR3 is built from 13 residues. Per the germline V gene, CDR1 is SEHNR and CDR2 is FQNEAQ (reference sequence). The CDR3 loop is CASSRQGVGEAFF. The CDR3 DNA follows: TGTGCCAGCAGCCGACAGGGGGTTGGCGAAGCTTTCTTT. Full variable domain (missing parts from reference TRBV7-9 and TRBJ1-1): DTGVSQNPRHKITKRGQNVTFRCDPISEHNRLYWYRQTLGQGPEFLTYFQNEAQLEKSRLLSDRFSAERPKGSFSTLEIQRTEQGDSAMYLCASSRQGVGEAFFGQGTRLTVV.

This clone was observed once. The rearrangement uses TRBV5-5 and TRBJ1-2, with 9 bases fitting TRBD1. Trimming took 4 bases from V and 0 from J; bases not matched to a gene: 7. Per germline, CDR1 SGHKS and CDR2 YYEKEE (reference sequence). The CDR3 is 16 amino acids. The CDR3 DNA is TGTGCCAGCAGCCGGACAGGGGCGGGAGCTAACTATGGCTACACCTTC. Its translation is CASSRTGAGANYGYTF.

This clone appeared once. The V and J genes are TRBV5-1 and TRBJ1-4; D is unclear. Trimming took off 1 base at V and 0 bases at J, with 19 bases between the two ends. The CDR3 totals 19 residues. Per the germline V gene, CDR1 is SGHRS and CDR2 is YFSETQ. CDR3 DNA sequence: TGCGCCAGCAGCTTGTCTCTATTCTCCATAACAGCAACTAATGAAAAACTGTTTTTT. Translating gives CASSLSLFSITATNEKLFF.

The chain employs TRBV19 and TRBJ1-1; 9 nucleotides agree with TRBD1. The trim removed 7 bases at V and 4 bases at J, leaving 7 bases unmatched. The germline CDR1 and CDR2 sequences are LNHDA and SQIVND (reference sequence). CDR3 length: 14 amino acids. Here the CDR3 reads CASKATGGGTEAFF. The CDR3 DNA follows: TGTGCCAGTAAGGCCACAGGGGGCGGCACTGAAGCTTTCTTT. Using reference TRBV19 and TRBJ1-1 for the parts outside the CDR3, the full variable domain is DGGITQSPKYLFRKEGQNVTLSCEQNLNHDAMYWYRQDPGQGLRLIYYSQIVNDFQKGDIAEGYSVSREKKESFPLTVTSAQKNPTAFYLCASKATGGGTEAFFGQGTRLTVV.